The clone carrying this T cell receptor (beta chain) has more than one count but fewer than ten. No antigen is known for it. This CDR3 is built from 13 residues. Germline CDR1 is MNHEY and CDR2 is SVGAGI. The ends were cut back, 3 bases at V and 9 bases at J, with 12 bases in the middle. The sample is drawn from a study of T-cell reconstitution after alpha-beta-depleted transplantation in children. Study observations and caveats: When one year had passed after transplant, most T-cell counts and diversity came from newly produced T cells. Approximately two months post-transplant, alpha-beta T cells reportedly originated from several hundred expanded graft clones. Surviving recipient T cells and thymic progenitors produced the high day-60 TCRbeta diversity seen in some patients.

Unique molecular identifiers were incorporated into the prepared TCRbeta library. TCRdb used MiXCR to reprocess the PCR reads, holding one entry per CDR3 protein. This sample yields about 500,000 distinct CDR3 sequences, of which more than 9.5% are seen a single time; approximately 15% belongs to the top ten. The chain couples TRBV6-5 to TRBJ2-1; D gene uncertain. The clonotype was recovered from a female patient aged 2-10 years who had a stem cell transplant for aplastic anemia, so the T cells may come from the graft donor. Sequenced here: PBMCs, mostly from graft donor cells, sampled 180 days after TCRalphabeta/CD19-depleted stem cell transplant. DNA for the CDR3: TGTGCCAGCAGTTATCATCGGTCTGGTGAGCAGTTCTTC. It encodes CASSYHRSGEQFF.